This TCR beta chain was identified during a study of blood T cells in healthy people across ages. Broader study findings: As age increased, TCR beta diversity per million T cells fell in a roughly linear fashion.

The CDR3 is made up of 12 amino acids. The V gene lost 6 bases and the J gene lost 3 bases, with 9 bases spanning the gap. CDR1 MNHNS and CDR2 SASEGT come from the germline V gene. Then a second PCR, running about 6 to 12 cycles, was carried out with a sample-barcoded 5' primer and a J-beta primer mix. TCRdb processed the 5' RACE reads anew with MiXCR; each CDR3 protein has one entry. This repertoire shows around 620,000 distinct CDR3 sequences, 25% to 30% found once; its top ten account for around 20%. On this clonotype itself: What it binds is not known.

Material: blood. This chain joins TRBV6-1 and TRBJ2-7; D tentatively reads TRBD1 or TRBD2 (6 bases each). The source of this sequence is a woman between 65 and 79 years old in good health. In nucleotides, the CDR3 is TGTGCCAGCAGGGAGGGGGGCTACGAGCAGTACTTC. Translating gives CASREGGYEQYF.